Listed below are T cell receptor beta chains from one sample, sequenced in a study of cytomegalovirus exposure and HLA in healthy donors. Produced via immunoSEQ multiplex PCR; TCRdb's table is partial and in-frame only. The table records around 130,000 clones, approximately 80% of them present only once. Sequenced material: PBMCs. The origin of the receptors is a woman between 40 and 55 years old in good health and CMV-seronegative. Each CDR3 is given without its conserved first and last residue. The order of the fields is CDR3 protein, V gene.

ASSVAGTGNTIY	TRBV9
ASSSPGGGNIYEQY	TRBV7-8
ASSQTGTSGGDEQY	TRBV4-2
ASSLWLLAGQQETQY	TRBV11-2
ASSPGQGKGEQY	TRBV7-9
ASSDFGTSGWPLRQY	TRBV6-4
ASSFRVLSSTGELF	TRBV19
ASSSTNRGPYQETQY	TRBV11-2
ASSPNTGGTEAF	TRBV18
ASSLEGVGYGYT	TRBV5-4
ASRPSTGVNYGYT	TRBV6-6
ASSLWRRETQY	TRBV13
ASSLLAGETGELF	TRBV5-1
SSSPGDRVEEKLF	TRBV7-9
ASSKERFDGYT	TRBV19
ASSDLRNRGSGELF	TRBV19
ASSWGGQGGTEAF	TRBV7-2
AISPPPYNEQF	TRBV10-3
ASSPDRANYGYT	TRBV28
ASRLSSGNTIY	TRBV11-2
ASSTERVSQY	TRBV19
ASSSPTPHLNEQF	TRBV28
ASSTDRDRGGYT	TRBV7-2
ASSLDNAEQY	TRBV7-9
ASSEGGTDTDTQY	TRBV6-4
ASSLAVNTEAF	TRBV5-1
SVLTGDSNQPQH	TRBV29-1
ASSPSGRGDSYEQY	TRBV7-9
ASSYPVGGQIKEQF	TRBV6-5
ASSGPQGVETQY	TRBV25-1
ASSLLTSGRNTDTQY	TRBV7-2
ASSPGHKQETQY	TRBV5-8
ASSLFSGSYEQY	TRBV14
ASSPTTSDRVKSYEQY	TRBV18
ASSEGGITYEQY	TRBV25-1
ASSLGDRDYNEQF	TRBV5-1
ASSWTENTEAF	TRBV7-7
ASSVGASGSKPDTQY	TRBV9
ASSNPPANSYEQY	TRBV5-5
ASSQDRSGSSYEQY	TRBV4-3
ASSQVAGGSGANVLT	TRBV4-3
ASSDRVYTEAF	TRBV6-1
ASSLGPSGTRDEQF	TRBV5-1
ASSLRKLDRAYEQY	TRBV5-6
ASSPTTNTGFTEAF	TRBV18
ASSEFPTGSGYEQY	TRBV6-1
ASSIVAEYYNEQF	TRBV19
ASSEVTGGNEQY	TRBV6-5
ASSFSGGPSYEQY	TRBV6-5
SVEVTGGSNTEAF	TRBV29-1
ASSPIGFGYNSPLH	TRBV27
SVLTGRTEETQY	TRBV29-1
ASSRDRPLGTNEKLF	TRBV5-1